One TCR beta chain is described in this entry. This may be a read error: a much more frequent sequence differs by one nucleotide. The record originates from a study of human T cells and chemical hapten exposure. This CDR3 is built from 15 residues. CDR1 is SQVTM and CDR2 is ANQGSEA in the germline V gene. The time point was: patch test 2, 6 weeks after DPC sensitization. Regarding treatment: therapeutic diphenylcyclopropenone sensitization with weekly scalp DPC. TCRdb fed the RACE reads into MiXCR, producing one record per CDR3 protein. The table includes 110,000 to 150,000 distinct CDR3 sequences, about 11% detected once.

This receptor was identified in a woman aged 45-59 years with alopecia areata. Some clones in this sample may be carry-over from other donors' samples. This rearrangement joins TRBV29-1 to TRBJ2-1; 13 positions match TRBD2. The source material was whole blood, sampled in connection with sensitization to the hapten diphenylcyclopropenone (DPC). The chain's CDR3 is CSVRLAGGPYSEQFF. The CDR3 DNA sequence: TGCAGCGTGCGACTAGCGGGAGGCCCCTACAGTGAGCAGTTCTTC.